Detailed here is one TCR beta chain. No antigen is known for it. Vbeta (60) and Jbeta (13) primers were used in the PCR. The table came from immunoSEQ multiplex PCR; TCRdb's copy has only in-frame clones and leaves some out. The sample lists some 95,000 clones, 78% seen once, with roughly 4.3% in the top ten. This sample was taken from a study of cytomegalovirus exposure and HLA in healthy donors. Overall study findings and caveats: Looking again later, the authors saw that most CMV-associated TCR beta chains seemed HLA-restricted.

There are 15 residues in the CDR3. The germline CDR1 and CDR2 sequences are SGHRS and YFSETQ. Trimming cost V 2 bases and J 0 bases, with 12 bases left between them. The clonotype comes from a woman between 35 and 50 years old in good health and CMV-seropositive. The material sequenced was PBMCs. The chain is built from TRBV5-1 and TRBJ2-7; possibly TRBD2 for D (6 bases). The CDR3 here is CASSFLVGGSYEQYF. As DNA, the CDR3 is TGCGCCAGCAGCTTTTTGGTGGGGGGCTCCTACGAGCAGTACTTC.